This TCR beta chain is drawn from a study of CD8 T cells in ankylosing spondylitis. The authors made TCR beta libraries by quantitative 5'-RACE with molecular barcodes. TCRdb independently ran MiXCR on the 5' RACE reads; one entry per CDR3 protein. The sample records approximately 250,000 distinct CDR3 sequences, more than 20% being singletons. This clonotype was counted only a few times. What it binds is unknown. The CDR3 covers 18 residues. Germline CDR1 PRHDT, CDR2 FYEKMQ (reference sequence). J gave up 2 bases and V 5 bases, and 8 bases lay outside the gene matches. General study findings and limits: Previously reported in reactive arthritis synovial fluid and blood were some of the motif variants.

V is TRBV13 and J is TRBJ2-1, with 14 bases aligning to TRBD2. The sequence came from a male donor with ankylosing spondylitis or in good health (not recorded which). The source material was blood, either unsorted or a sorted T cell fraction (not recorded which). This CDR3 is CASSPWGLAGATYNEQFF. The CDR3 nucleotides are TGTGCCAGCAGCCCGTGGGGACTAGCGGGGGCCACCTACAATGAGCAGTTCTTC.